This T cell receptor beta chain was captured in a study of beta chain features in type 1 diabetes. General study results and limits: Among all four CD4+ subsets, Type 1 diabetes patients had TCRB CDR3s that were moderately but significantly shorter. Naive, central memory and Treg TCRB repertoires seemed to resemble each other more closely in patients than they did in healthy donors. PCR might preferentially amplify shorter templates, equally in patients and controls. VDJ junctions from type 1 diabetes patients carried fewer insertions and larger deletions.

What was sequenced were expressed TCRB transcripts, since all of the isolated RNA had been reverse transcribed. The read count averaged roughly 4 million across naive, central memory and regulatory T cell samples. TCRdb's table, derived via immunoSEQ multiplex PCR, lists solely in-frame clones and lacks some. The top ten clones hold around 0.12% of a sample with 600,000 to 700,000 clones, over 10% of them seen once. Germline values: CDR1 LNHNV, CDR2 YYDKDF (reference sequence). CDR3 length equals 16 residues. With 0 bases clipped from V and 0 bases from J, the junction kept 5 bases outside the gene matches. Notes on this clone: Its matching antigen is unknown.

V and J are TRBV15 and TRBJ2-7; 7 nucleotides align to TRBD1. Input material: naive CD4+ T cells from blood. The receptor was derived from a young man with type 1 diabetes. CDR3: CATSRDRQGLSYEQYF. The CDR3 DNA reads as TGTGCCACCAGCAGAGACAGACAGGGCCTCTCCTACGAGCAGTACTTC. Full variable domain (outside the CDR3, taken from reference TRBV15 and TRBJ2-7): DAMVIQNPRYQVTQFGKPVTLSCSQTLNHNVMYWYQQKSSQAPKLLFHYYDKDFNNEADTPDNFQSRRPNTSFCFLDIRSPGLGDTAMYLCATSRDRQGLSYEQYFGPGTRLTVT.